These 30 T cell receptor beta chains share one sample of origin, sequenced in a study of cytomegalovirus exposure and HLA in healthy donors. Primers included in the PCR were 60 Vbeta and 13 Jbeta primers. Assay used: immunoSEQ multiplex PCR; TCRdb lists only in-frame clones, some missing. Of 98,000 or so clones listed, 75% to 80% are singletons. The sample comprised PBMCs. The source of these receptors is a man in his 60s in good health and CMV-seropositive.

The rearrangement links TRBV5-1 to TRBJ1-2, with 9 bases identical to TRBD1. The CDR3 spans 14 residues. In germline, CDR1 is SGHRS, CDR2 YFSETQ. V gave up 3 bases and J gave up 6 bases; unmatched junction bases: 6. CDR3 coding DNA: TGCGCCAGCAGCTCCGGGACAGGGACCCATGGCTACACCTTC. Translated, it gives CASSSGTGTHGYTF.

V and J are TRBV18 and TRBJ2-3, with 10 bases that match TRBD2. CDR3 length equals 16 residues. Losses at the gene ends were 2 bases for V and 5 bases for J; bases not matched to a gene: 7. Germline CDR1 reads KGHSH; CDR2 reads LQKENI. CDR3 sequence (DNA): TGTGCCAGCTCACCAAGGCTAGCGGGGGCCGGAGATACGCAGTATTTT. The encoded protein is CASSPRLAGAGDTQYF.

V usage is TRBV6-5 and J usage is TRBJ1-3, with 7 bases aligning to TRBD1. Germline assignment: CDR1 MNHEY and CDR2 SVGAGI. Unmatched junction bases numbered 7, after V lost 5 bases and J lost 6 bases. CDR3 size: 14 residues. The CDR3 here is CASSTGEKENTIYF. In nucleotides, the CDR3 is TGTGCCAGCAGTACAGGGGAAAAAGAAAACACCATATATTTT.

This chain links TRBV19 with TRBJ1-1; tentative D call: TRBD1 (6 bases). Trimming cost V 4 bases and J 7 bases, with 19 bases left between them. Germline loops: CDR1 LNHDA, CDR2 SQIVND (reference sequence). The CDR3 runs to 15 residues. The DNA of the CDR3 is TGTGCCAGTAGTAAGGTCACAGGGAGGGTCATTGAAGCTTTCTTT. Residues: CASSKVTGRVIEAFF.

The chain links TRBV27 to TRBJ1-2; D not resolved. This CDR3 comprises 14 residues. V lost 7 bases, J lost 6 bases, and 18 bases lay in between. Per the germline V gene, CDR1 is MNHEY and CDR2 is SMNVEV (reference sequence). The CDR3: CASTSLGRLDGYTF. CDR3 nucleotide sequence: TGTGCCAGCACCTCTTTAGGGAGATTGGATGGCTACACCTTC.

The chain has TRBV5-1 and TRBJ2-2; D possibly corresponds to TRBD2 (5 bases). CDR3 length: 17 amino acids. Germline loops: CDR1 SGHRS, CDR2 YFSETQ. Trimming cost V 0 bases and J 2 bases, with 14 bases left between them. Here the CDR3 DNA reads TGCGCCAGCAGCTTGGGCCCCGTGGCTAGCAACACCGGGGAGCTGTTTTTT. Translation: CASSLGPVASNTGELFF.

This clone was found a few times. The CDR3 loop is CASRWGGSQPQHF. The DNA of the CDR3 is TGTGCCAGCAGATGGGGGGGCAGTCAGCCCCAGCATTTT. V gene TRBV28 combines with J gene TRBJ1-5; weak D call: TRBD1 (6 bases). V lost 6 bases to trimming and J lost 6 bases, with 12 bases between them. This CDR3 region has 13 residues. Germline CDR1 and CDR2: MDHEN and SYDVKM. Complete variable domain (other parts from reference TRBV28 and TRBJ1-5): DVKVTQSSRYLVKRTGEKVFLECVQDMDHENMFWYRQDPGLGLRLIYFSYDVKMKEKGDIPEGYSVSREKKERFSLILESASTNQTSMYLCASRWGGSQPQHFGDGTRLSIL.

This clone has just one count. The chain is built from TRBV11-2 and TRBJ1-4; 10 bases fit TRBD1. J was trimmed by 8 bases and V by 5 bases; bases with no gene match: 8. The CDR3 has 15 residues. Germline-derived CDR1 and CDR2 are SGHAT and FQNNGV. The CDR3 DNA sequence: TGTGCCAGCAGCCCAAGACAGGGGGCCCGGGAAAAACTGTTTTTT. Protein product: CASSPRQGAREKLFF.

In this sample, this clone turned up a few times. The chain combines TRBV19 with TRBJ1-4, with 7 positions matching TRBD1. Per germline, CDR1 LNHDA and CDR2 SQIVND (reference sequence). The V segment lost 8 bases and the J segment 0 bases; nucleotides outside the gene matches: 3. The CDR3 spans 14 residues. The CDR3 DNA follows: TGTGCCAGTTCAACAGGGGCAACTAATGAAAAACTGTTTTTT. Translating it yields CASSTGATNEKLFF.

The chain is built from TRBV4-2 and TRBJ1-2; 7 bases map to TRBD1. The germline V gene has CDR1 LGHNA and CDR2 YNFKEQ. There are 16 residues in the CDR3. J gave up 5 bases and V 2 bases, and 11 bases lay outside the gene matches. The CDR3: CASSQMATGLEYGYTF. In DNA form, the CDR3 reads TGTGCCAGCAGCCAAATGGCGACAGGGCTAGAGTATGGCTACACCTTC.

The chain uses TRBV9 and TRBJ2-7; D is possibly TRBD1 (6 bases). From germline, CDR1 is SGDLS and CDR2 YYNGEE. CDR3 size: 15 residues. V shed 0 bases and J shed 2 bases, with 12 bases lying between them. The CDR3 spells CASSVGQALAYEQYF. The CDR3 DNA reads TGTGCCAGCAGCGTAGGACAGGCGCTGGCCTACGAGCAGTACTTC.

This sequence joins TRBV5-1 and TRBJ2-5, with D tentatively TRBD2 (7 bases). CDR3 size: 14 residues. Germline V lookup: CDR1 SGHRS, CDR2 YFSETQ. Trimming cost V 6 bases and J 4 bases, with 16 bases left between them. CDR3 sequence (DNA): TGCGCCAGCACCGCGCGCGGGGGCTCAGAGACCCAGTACTTC. Protein product: CASTARGGSETQYF.

Concerning this clone: The CDR3 does not end in the conserved phenylalanine or tryptophan, so this is likely a read error. No DNA is shown, since the ends of the CDR3 on it are uncertain; the CDR3 is the one TCRdb lists. The rearrangement uses TRBV28 and TRBJ2-7; TRBD2 was called by the table and not checked on the DNA. Germline CDR1 is MDHEN and CDR2 is SYDVKM. The CDR3 extends over 11 residues, inclusive of both ends. CDR3 residues: CASSSQGSGDL.

This chain uses TRBV10-2 with TRBJ2-3, with TRBD2 matching over 7 bases. This CDR3 comprises 14 residues. V was clipped by 7 bases and J by 8 bases; unmatched bases: 12. Germline V lookup: CDR1 WSHSY, CDR2 SAAADI. CDR3 protein: CASMFAGEEGTQYF. DNA of the CDR3: TGCGCCAGCATGTTCGCGGGAGAGGAGGGTACGCAGTATTTT.

This chain joins TRBV14 and TRBJ2-5; TRBD2 is a possible D gene (7 bases). Matching the DNA end better, TRBJ2-7 makes the J call doubtful. This CDR3 spans 13 amino acids. Germline loops: CDR1 SGHDN, CDR2 FVKESK. This chain's CDR3 is CASSHIRGGEQYF. In DNA, the CDR3 is TGTGCCAGCAGCCACATAAGGGGGGGCGAGCAGTACTTC.

In regard to this clone: Other DNA sequences in this sample translate to the same CDR3. The chain has TRBV12-5 and TRBJ1-5, with D tentatively TRBD1 (5 bases). The V gene's germline CDR1 is LGHNT and CDR2 FRNRAP. The V gene lost 1 base and the J gene lost 7 bases, with 11 bases spanning the gap. CDR3 length: 14 amino acids. CDR3 coding DNA: TGTGCTAGTGGTTTGGGTCAGGGAGGGCAGCCCCAGCATTTT. Translated, it gives CASGLGQGGQPQHF.

The V gene is TRBV7-6, the J gene TRBJ2-3; the D is unclear. Deletions cut 4 bases from V and 3 bases from J, with 17 bases between. The CDR3 runs 16 residues. CDR1 is SGHVS and CDR2 is FNYEAQ in the germline V gene. CDR3 protein: CASSSGSVVRTDTQYF. CDR3 DNA sequence: TGTGCCAGCAGCTCCGGGTCGGTGGTGAGGACAGATACGCAGTATTTT.

This clone was seen just once. The chain has TRBV6-5 and TRBJ1-5; tentatively, D is TRBD1 (6 bases). The ends were cut back, 5 bases at V and 6 bases at J, with 14 bases in the middle. The CDR3 is 14 amino acids. Germline V gene data show CDR1 as MNHEY and CDR2 as SVGAGI. The CDR3 DNA reads as TGTGCCAGCAGTGGTCAGGGGTGGGGTCAGCCCCAGCATTTT. Translated, it gives CASSGQGWGQPQHF.

The rearrangement uses TRBV7-2 and TRBJ1-5, with 9 bases fitting TRBD1. The V segment lost 5 bases and the J segment 2 bases; nucleotides outside the gene matches: 4. From germline, CDR1 is SGHTA and CDR2 FQGNSA. The length of the CDR3 is 15 residues. The CDR3 spells CASSRTGVGNQPQHF. The DNA for the CDR3 is TGTGCCAGCAGCAGGACAGGGGTCGGCAATCAGCCCCAGCATTTT.

In DNA form, the CDR3 reads TGTGCCAGCAGTGATGGACTAGTTGGGGCAGATACGCAGTATTTT. It specifies CASSDGLVGADTQYF. This chain connects TRBV25-1 to TRBJ2-3; 7 nucleotides agree with TRBD2. Trimming took 3 bases from V and 4 from J; bases not matched to a gene: 7. The germline CDR1 and CDR2 sequences are MGHDK and SYGVNS. The CDR3 consists of 15 residues.

This chain uses TRBV15 with TRBJ1-1, with D possibly being TRBD1 (6 bases). The CDR3 has 13 amino acids. V was shortened by 0 bases and J by 11 bases, with 13 bases between the two germline ends. Germline CDR1 LNHNV, CDR2 YYDKDF (reference sequence). This chain's CDR3 is CATSRDRGGAAFF. CDR3 DNA: TGTGCCACCAGCAGAGATCGTGGGGGGGCGGCTTTCTTT.

The chain is built from TRBV5-1 and TRBJ2-3; TRBD1 matches at 9 bases. Germline trimming cut 5 bases from V and 2 bases from J; bases unmatched to any gene: 6. The germline CDR1 and CDR2 sequences are SGHRS and YFSETQ. The CDR3 loop spans 15 amino acids. The CDR3 coding sequence is TGCGCCAGCAGTTGGACAGGGGAGTCCACAGATACGCAGTATTTT. Protein: CASSWTGESTDTQYF.

This clone was observed at least ten times. The chain carries TRBV5-1 and TRBJ1-1; no clear D gene. This CDR3 has 14 residues. The V gene's germline CDR1 is SGHRS and CDR2 YFSETQ. The V and J ends lost 4 bases and 1 base respectively, with 11 bases between them. CDR3 DNA sequence: TGCGCCAGCAGCCGCCGGACTGAGAACACTGAAGCTTTCTTT. Protein: CASSRRTENTEAFF.

V usage is TRBV6-6 and J usage is TRBJ2-7; TRBD1 is a possible D gene (6 bases). Trimming took 5 bases from V and 6 from J, leaving 14 bases between them. CDR3 size: 13 residues. Germline CDR1 reads MNHNY; CDR2 reads SVGAGI (reference sequence). CDR3 region: CASSPTGPSEQYF. Here the CDR3 DNA reads TGTGCCAGCAGTCCGACAGGACCCAGCGAGCAGTACTTC.

The chain has TRBV7-9 and TRBJ1-1; D not certain. CDR3 length: 16 residues. Trimming took 7 bases from V and 0 from J, leaving 18 bases between them. The germline gives CDR1 SEHNR, CDR2 FQNEAQ (reference sequence). The CDR3 loop reads CASKLGWAGMNTEAFF. CDR3 DNA: TGTGCCAGCAAGTTAGGCTGGGCCGGAATGAACACTGAAGCTTTCTTT.

The chain couples TRBV5-6 to TRBJ1-4, with a possible D match to TRBD1 (6 bases). Germline V lookup: CDR1 SGHDT, CDR2 YYEEEE. The CDR3 sequence is 15 residues long. The V gene lost 0 bases and the J gene lost 8 bases, with 14 bases spanning the gap. The CDR3 region is CASSLAQGRGEKLFF. For the CDR3, the DNA is TGTGCCAGCAGCTTGGCCCAGGGGCGAGGCGAAAAACTGTTTTTT.

The chain uses TRBV5-4 and TRBJ2-1; D gene unclear. The CDR3 runs 14 residues. With 1 base removed from V and 1 base from J, the gap between germline ends came to 6 bases. Looked up from germline, CDR1 is SGHNT and CDR2 is YYREEE (reference sequence). In DNA, the CDR3 is TGTGCCAGCAGCTTGACAGCATCCTACAATGAGCAGTTCTTC. As protein: CASSLTASYNEQFF.

This sequence joins TRBV10-2 and TRBJ2-3, with a possible D match to TRBD2 (7 bases). The CDR3 is 15 amino acids. Germline assignment: CDR1 WSHSY and CDR2 SAAADI. V was clipped by 9 bases and J by 3 bases, with 19 bases between them. Here the CDR3 DNA reads TGCGCCAGTCGGAGAGGGGGGGCCGGGACAGATACGCAGTATTTT. It yields the protein CASRRGGAGTDTQYF.

V usage is TRBV6-1 and J usage is TRBJ1-5; a possible D gene is TRBD1 (6 bases). Per the germline V gene, CDR1 is MNHNS and CDR2 is SASEGT. The V gene lost 7 bases and the J gene lost 4 bases, with 11 bases spanning the gap. The CDR3 runs 13 residues. The CDR3: CASTRDINQPQHF. DNA for the CDR3: TGTGCCAGCACCCGGGACATAAATCAGCCCCAGCATTTT.

The sample holds one count of this clone. This rearrangement joins TRBV4-3 to TRBJ2-3; TRBD2 agrees at 7 bases. This CDR3 comprises 16 residues. The V gene end was trimmed by 0 bases and the J gene end by 3 bases; junction bases not matched to a gene: 6. Per the germline V gene, CDR1 is LGHNA and CDR2 is YSLEER. The CDR3 DNA reads TGCGCCAGCAGCCAAGATAGTGTGGGGGGGACAGATACGCAGTATTTT. This codes for CASSQDSVGGTDTQYF.